Listed below are T cell receptor beta chains from one sample, sequenced in a study of CD8+ T cells in alopecia areata. Generated by immunoSEQ multiplex PCR, the TCRdb table keeps only in-frame clones and is missing some. The sample lists roughly 120,000 clones, approximately 54% occurring once. The sequenced sample was CD8+ T cells sorted from blood, obtained at week 24, from a patient treated with tofacitinib. The origin of the receptors is a human donor with alopecia areata. Both conserved end residues are part of each CDR3. The D gene is left open where the match is weak. Rows may omit the clone size; those that give it use once, few, many or a size class.

clone size: few; D gene: -; V gene: TRBV29-1; J gene: TRBJ2-3; CDR3 DNA: TGCAGCGTTGAAGATCCTCAGACAGATACGCAGTATTTT; CDR3 protein: CSVEDPQTDTQYF
clone size: few; D gene: -; V gene: TRBV28; J gene: TRBJ2-6; CDR3 DNA: TGTGCCAGCAGTTTACGTGGCTCTGGGGCCAACGTCCTGACTTTC; CDR3 protein: CASSLRGSGANVLTF
clone size: few; D gene: -; V gene: TRBV5-6; J gene: TRBJ1-1; CDR3 DNA: TGTGCCAGCAGCCGTGGTCCTCTTACGAACACTGAAGCTTTCTTT; CDR3 protein: CASSRGPLTNTEAFF
clone size: -; D gene: -; V gene: TRBV5-6; J gene: TRBJ1-1; CDR3 DNA: TGTGCCAGCAGCGACGATACAGGGAGTACTGAAGCTTTCTTT; CDR3 protein: CASSDDTGSTEAFF
clone size: -; D gene: TRBD1; V gene: TRBV10-3; J gene: TRBJ2-7; CDR3 DNA: TGTGCCATCAGGGGACAGGGGTCCTACGAGCAGTACTTC; CDR3 protein: CAIRGQGSYEQYF
clone size: few; D gene: TRBD2; V gene: TRBV7-9; J gene: TRBJ2-3; CDR3 DNA: TGTGCCAGCCGTCCTGGACTAGCGGGCACAGATACGCAGTATTTT; CDR3 protein: CASRPGLAGTDTQYF
clone size: -; D gene: -; V gene: TRBV15; J gene: TRBJ1-2; CDR3 DNA: TGTGCCACCAGCAGAGATCGAGGACCTACTAACTATGGCTACACCTTC; CDR3 protein: CATSRDRGPTNYGYTF
clone size: -; D gene: -; V gene: TRBV7-9; J gene: TRBJ1-5; CDR3 DNA: TGTGCCAGCAGCTCGGACAACCTGGGGCCCCAGCATTTT; CDR3 protein: CASSSDNLGPQHF
clone size: -; D gene: -; V gene: TRBV9; J gene: TRBJ2-3; CDR3 DNA: TGTGCCAGCAGCGTAGATTCTAGGTGGAATACGCAGTATTTT; CDR3 protein: CASSVDSRWNTQYF
clone size: few; D gene: -; V gene: TRBV29-1; J gene: TRBJ1-5; CDR3 DNA: TGCAGCGTTCTGGACAGAGGCAATCAGCCCCAGCATTTT; CDR3 protein: CSVLDRGNQPQHF
clone size: -; D gene: TRBD1; V gene: TRBV29-1; J gene: TRBJ1-4; CDR3 DNA: TGCAGCGTGACAGGGGGCGGGAATGAAAAACTGTTTTTT; CDR3 protein: CSVTGGGNEKLFF
clone size: -; D gene: -; V gene: TRBV30; J gene: TRBJ2-1; CDR3 DNA: TGTGCCTGGAGTCGTCTAGCGTCAGATGAGCAGTTCTTC; CDR3 protein: CAWSRLASDEQFF
clone size: once; D gene: -; V gene: TRBV29-1; J gene: TRBJ2-7; CDR3 DNA: TGCAGCGCCGAGGACTCCTACGAGCAGTACTTC; CDR3 protein: CSAEDSYEQYF
clone size: -; D gene: TRBD2; V gene: TRBV19; J gene: TRBJ2-1; CDR3 DNA: TGTGCCAGTAGTATGACTAGCGGGGGGGAACAAGATGAGCAGTTCTTC; CDR3 protein: CASSMTSGGEQDEQFF
clone size: -; D gene: -; V gene: TRBV2; J gene: TRBJ1-5; CDR3 DNA: TGTGCCAGCAGTGAAGGTGCAGGGTACGATAGCAATCAGCCCCAGCATTTT; CDR3 protein: CASSEGAGYDSNQPQHF
clone size: -; D gene: -; V gene: TRBV6-5; J gene: TRBJ2-3; CDR3 DNA: TGTGCCAGCAGTTACTCGGTCCTTCTGATGGATACGCAGTATTTT; CDR3 protein: CASSYSVLLMDTQYF
clone size: -; D gene: TRBD1; V gene: TRBV19; J gene: TRBJ1-2; CDR3 DNA: TGTGCCAGTACCTCCACCGGGACAGGCTATGGCTACACCTTC; CDR3 protein: CASTSTGTGYGYTF
clone size: -; D gene: -; V gene: TRBV27; J gene: TRBJ2-1; CDR3 DNA: TGTGCCAGCAGTCCTAATTTTCAAGAGCAGTTCTTC; CDR3 protein: CASSPNFQEQFF
clone size: -; D gene: TRBD2; V gene: TRBV4-1; J gene: TRBJ2-5; CDR3 DNA: TGCGCCAGCAAGGGACTAGAAGAGACCCAGTACTTC; CDR3 protein: CASKGLEETQYF
clone size: -; D gene: -; V gene: TRBV4-3; J gene: TRBJ2-7; CDR3 DNA: TGCGCCAGCAGCCAAGATGGGGGGTCCTCACCCCTCTACGAGCAGTACTTC; CDR3 protein: CASSQDGGSSPLYEQYF
clone size: -; D gene: TRBD2; V gene: TRBV13; J gene: TRBJ2-7; CDR3 DNA: TGTGCCAGCAGCGAGCCATTGAGCGGGACCTACGAGCAGTACTTC; CDR3 protein: CASSEPLSGTYEQYF
clone size: few; D gene: TRBD1; V gene: TRBV29-1; J gene: TRBJ2-7; CDR3 DNA: TGCAGCGCCCAGGGGGCTTCCTACGAGCAGTACTTC; CDR3 protein: CSAQGASYEQYF
clone size: few; D gene: -; V gene: TRBV7-9; J gene: TRBJ2-3; CDR3 DNA: TGTGCCAGCAGCTCACCCACATCAAATATAGATACGCAGTATTTT; CDR3 protein: CASSSPTSNIDTQYF
clone size: once; D gene: TRBD1; V gene: TRBV7-7; J gene: TRBJ2-1; CDR3 DNA: TGTGCTAGCAGCGAGAGACAGGGGGCCTACAATGAGCAGTTCTTC; CDR3 protein: CASSERQGAYNEQFF
clone size: -; D gene: -; V gene: TRBV25-1; J gene: TRBJ2-7; CDR3 DNA: TGTGCCAGCAGTGAAATTGTGACAGCCATGAACGAGCAGTACTTC; CDR3 protein: CASSEIVTAMNEQYF
clone size: -; D gene: TRBD2; V gene: TRBV4-2; J gene: TRBJ2-2; CDR3 DNA: TGTGCCAGCAGCCCGGGAGGGGCCGGGGAGCTGTTTTTT; CDR3 protein: CASSPGGAGELFF
clone size: -; D gene: -; V gene: TRBV7-3; J gene: TRBJ1-4; CDR3 DNA: TGTGCCAGCAGCGCTGAGGCAACTAATGAAAAACTGTTTTTT; CDR3 protein: CASSAEATNEKLFF
clone size: -; D gene: -; V gene: TRBV27; J gene: TRBJ2-7; CDR3 DNA: TGTGCCAGCAGTTTAATGGGGGATCACTCCTACGAGCAGTACTTC; CDR3 protein: CASSLMGDHSYEQYF
clone size: -; D gene: TRBD1; V gene: TRBV13; J gene: TRBJ1-1; CDR3 DNA: TGTGCCAGCAGTAAAGCGACAGGGACGAACACTGAAGCTTTCTTT; CDR3 protein: CASSKATGTNTEAFF
clone size: -; D gene: -; V gene: TRBV30; J gene: TRBJ1-5; CDR3 DNA: TGTGCCTGGAGTGTTACCGGGAGTAGCAATCAGCCCCAGCATTTT; CDR3 protein: CAWSVTGSSNQPQHF
clone size: few; D gene: -; V gene: TRBV6-4; J gene: TRBJ2-7; CDR3 DNA: TGTGCCAGCAGCCCCGGGACTCCTCAACAGTACTTC; CDR3 protein: CASSPGTPQQYF
clone size: -; D gene: -; V gene: TRBV27; J gene: TRBJ2-7; CDR3 DNA: TGTGCCAGCAGTTCAACAGGGAAGCAGTACTTC; CDR3 protein: CASSSTGKQYF
clone size: -; D gene: TRBD2; V gene: TRBV12-5; J gene: TRBJ2-1; CDR3 DNA: TGTGCTAGTGGTTTAGGACTAGCGGTATACAATGAGCAGTTCTTC; CDR3 protein: CASGLGLAVYNEQFF
clone size: once; D gene: -; V gene: TRBV7-9; J gene: TRBJ2-7; CDR3 DNA: TGTGCCAGCAGCTTCACTGGAACGGGGGAGCAGTACTTC; CDR3 protein: CASSFTGTGEQYF
clone size: once; D gene: TRBD1; V gene: TRBV5-6; J gene: TRBJ1-1; CDR3 DNA: TGTGCCAGCAGCCCAGGGGGATATACTGAAGCTTTCTTT; CDR3 protein: CASSPGGYTEAFF